This TCR beta chain was documented in a study of T cell responses to AZD1222 COVID-19 vaccine. Study in general: The analysis combined second doses at about 4 or about 12 weeks.

Findings of the study overall: At study baseline, merely six AZD1222 recipients were seropositive. Reportedly, nearly half the spike-specific TCRs target unmutated variant regions. Most donors were white British and more were female, and clonal diversity was possibly underestimated.

Repertoires were generated with immunoSEQ multiplex PCR, while TCRdb's copy carries only in-frame clones and drops some. Of some 120,000 clones listed, about 90% were seen once; the top ten hold 6% to 8%. With respect to this clone: As yet, its antigen is unknown.

This CDR3 has 13 residues. V lost 7 bases to trimming and J lost 3 bases, with 15 bases between them. In germline, CDR1 is SQVTM, CDR2 ANQGSEA. Sample: peripheral blood, taken on day 0 of AZD1222 vaccination. The TCR sequence derives from an adult in good health. The chain joins TRBV29-1 to TRBJ1-2; tentatively, D is TRBD1 (5 bases). The CDR3 sequence: CSAKRDSDYGYTF. The DNA for the CDR3 is TGCAGCGCAAAAAGGGACTCCGACTATGGCTACACCTTC. The entire variable domain, with the rest obtained from reference TRBV29-1 and TRBJ1-2, is as follows: SAVISQKPSRDICQRGTSLTIQCQVDSQVTMMFWYRQQPGQSLTLIATANQGSEATYESGFVIDKFPISRPNLTFSTLTVSNMSPEDSSIYLCSAKRDSDYGYTFGSGTRLTVV.